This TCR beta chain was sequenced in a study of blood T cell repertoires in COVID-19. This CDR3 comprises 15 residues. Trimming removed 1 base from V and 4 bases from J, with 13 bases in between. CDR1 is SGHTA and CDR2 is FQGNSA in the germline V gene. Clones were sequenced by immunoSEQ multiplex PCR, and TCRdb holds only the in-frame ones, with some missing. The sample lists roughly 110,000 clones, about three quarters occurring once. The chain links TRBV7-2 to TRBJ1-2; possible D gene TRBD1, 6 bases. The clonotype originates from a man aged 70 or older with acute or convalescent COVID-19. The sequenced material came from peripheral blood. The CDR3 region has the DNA TGTGCCAGCAGCTTAGAGTCAGGGGTTGTCTATGGCTACACCTTC. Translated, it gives CASSLESGVVYGYTF.